The clone carrying this T cell receptor (beta chain) was observed a handful of times. What it binds is unknown. Molecular barcoding with unique molecular identifiers was used for the TCRbeta library. Each CDR3 protein is one row after TCRdb ran MiXCR on the PCR reads. Here the sample spans 610,000 or so distinct CDR3 sequences, over 20% being singletons. The source of the sample is a study of T-cell reconstitution after alpha-beta-depleted transplantation in children. Overall study findings and caveats: Hyperexpanded clones declined; after one year, newly produced T cells mostly supplied diversity. TCRbeta diversity was high at day 60 in some patients (a result of surviving recipient T cells and thymic progenitors). Expanded clones from the graft, numbering several hundred, reportedly supplied alpha-beta T cells about two months after transplant.

Germline CDR1 SGHRS, CDR2 YFSETQ. This CDR3 has 13 amino acids. The V gene lost 4 bases and the J gene lost 10 bases, with 15 bases spanning the gap. This chain uses TRBV5-1 with TRBJ2-1; D may be TRBD2 (6 bases). The sequence was obtained from a boy under three years old with Wiskott-Aldrich syndrome, due to receive a stem cell transplant. This specimen was PBMCs, taken before TCRalphabeta/CD19-depleted stem cell transplant. The CDR3 loop reads CASSPGGDLEQFF. The CDR3 coding sequence is TGCGCCAGCAGCCCTGGAGGGGATCTAGAGCAGTTCTTC.